The 19 T cell receptor beta chains listed next were all sequenced from one sample in a study of CD8 T cells in ankylosing spondylitis. Via MiXCR, TCRdb re-called the 5' RACE reads, giving one row per CDR3 protein. Of 210,000 or so distinct CDR3 sequences detected, about 26% appear once; the ten largest clones hold roughly 6.7%. Source material: blood, either unsorted or a sorted T cell fraction (not recorded which). The receptor set was obtained from a male donor with ankylosing spondylitis or in good health (not recorded which).

This clonotype has at least ten counts. This chain links TRBV28 with TRBJ1-5; D perhaps matches TRBD1 (6 bases). This CDR3 contains 13 residues. Germline lookup yields CDR1 MDHEN and CDR2 SYDVKM. V dropped 11 bases and J dropped 2 bases, with 13 bases sitting between them. CDR3 bases: TGTGCCTCGCGGGCAGGGGGCAATCAGCCCCAGCATTTT. It yields the protein CASRAGGNQPQHF.

The J gene is TRBJ1-1, the V gene TRBV7-2, with D possibly being TRBD1 (5 bases). The germline CDR1 and CDR2 sequences are SGHTA and FQGNSA. The CDR3 extends over 15 amino acids. The ends were cut back, 5 bases at V and 1 base at J, with 14 bases in the middle. The CDR3, as DNA: TGTGCCAGCAGCACCAACCAGGGCAGGAACACTGAAGCTTTCTTT. Protein sequence: CASSTNQGRNTEAFF.

The chain is built from TRBV20-1 and TRBJ2-5, with 10 bases matching TRBD1. The CDR3 length is 17 residues. Unmatched junction bases numbered 13, after V lost 1 base and J lost 5 bases. The germline CDR1 and CDR2 sequences are DFQATT and SNEGSKA (reference sequence). CDR3 loop: CSARGTHRTGGAETQYF. In DNA, the CDR3 is TGCAGTGCTAGAGGTACCCACCGGACAGGGGGTGCGGAGACCCAGTACTTC.

The J gene is TRBJ2-3, the V gene TRBV7-3; D is uncertain. CDR3 length equals 14 residues. The ends were cut back, 4 bases at V and 4 bases at J, with 12 bases in the middle. Per the germline V gene, CDR1 is SGHTA and CDR2 is FQGTGA. The CDR3 sequence is CASSSGSEADTQYF. In DNA form, the CDR3 reads TGTGCCAGCAGCTCGGGCAGCGAAGCAGATACGCAGTATTTT. The full variable domain, with the rest looked up from reference TRBV7-3 and TRBJ2-3, is GAGVSQTPSNKVTEKGKYVELRCDPISGHTALYWYRQSLGQGPEFLIYFQGTGAADDSGLPNDRFFAVRPEGSVSTLKIQRTERGDSAVYLCASSSGSEADTQYFGPGTRLTVL.

This chain joins TRBV12-3 or TRBV12-4 and TRBJ2-7; D is perhaps TRBD1 (5 bases). Trimming removed 7 bases at V and 0 bases at J, with 16 bases between. CDR3 size: 15 residues. CDR3 amino acids: CASTASVQGSYEQYF. Here the CDR3 DNA reads TGTGCCAGCACTGCATCGGTGCAGGGCTCCTACGAGCAGTACTTC.

This clonotype occurred many times. This chain uses TRBV4-2 with TRBJ1-3, with D possibly being TRBD1 (5 bases). Germline V gene lookup returns CDR1 LGHNA and CDR2 YNFKEQ. This CDR3 is 16 amino acids long. Trimming removed 6 bases at V and 3 bases at J, with 18 bases between. CDR3 sequence reads: CASRQGGVGIGNTIYF. The CDR3 DNA reads TGTGCCAGCAGGCAGGGAGGCGTGGGCATTGGAAACACCATATATTTT.

The chain recombines TRBV20-1 with TRBJ2-2; a possible D gene is TRBD1 (6 bases). V lost 1 base and J lost 7, with 13 bases in between. The CDR3 extends over 14 amino acids. Germline V CDR1 and CDR2: DFQATT, SNEGSKA (reference sequence). CDR3: CSARGTEIYGELFF. In DNA form, the CDR3 reads TGCAGTGCTAGAGGGACAGAGATCTACGGGGAGCTGTTTTTT.

This clonotype was observed many times. The V call is TRBV28, the J call TRBJ2-7; unclear D gene. With 2 bases removed from V and 3 bases from J, the gap between germline ends came to 14 bases. Germline V lookup: CDR1 MDHEN, CDR2 SYDVKM. This CDR3 region has 15 residues. CDR3 nucleotide sequence: TGTGCCAGCAGTTTAATGGTCCCCTCTAACTACGAGCAGTACTTC. Protein product: CASSLMVPSNYEQYF.

This clonotype was detected many times. The chain uses TRBV4-1 and TRBJ2-1; TRBD2 matches 8 bases. CDR1 MGHRA and CDR2 YSYEKL come from the germline V gene. The CDR3 covers 14 residues. J was trimmed by 3 bases and V by 4 bases; bases with no gene match: 2. CDR3 residues: CASSPGTSYNEQFF. In DNA, the CDR3 is TGCGCCAGCAGCCCCGGGACTAGCTACAATGAGCAGTTCTTC.

The chain uses TRBV29-1 and TRBJ2-3, with 7 nucleotides matching TRBD1. This CDR3 region has 15 residues. Germline CDR1 reads SQVTM; CDR2 reads ANQGSEA. V was clipped by 3 bases and J by 1 base; unmatched bases: 7. The DNA for the CDR3 is TGCAGCGTTGACGGGGCTACAGGGGGCACAGATACGCAGTATTTT. This sequence encodes CSVDGATGGTDTQYF.

The chain couples TRBV5-1 to TRBJ2-5; D uncertain. The CDR3 consists of 17 residues. Trimming removed 0 bases from V and 1 base from J, with 16 bases in between. Per the germline V gene, CDR1 is SGHRS and CDR2 is YFSETQ. CDR3 sequence (DNA): TGCGCCAGCAGCTTGGTGGGTGATTGGAAGATCCAAGAGACCCAGTACTTC. This encodes CASSLVGDWKIQETQYF.

This clonotype was observed many times. The chain combines TRBV20-1 with TRBJ2-5, with no clear D. V gave up 5 bases and J gave up 5 bases, with 15 bases separating them. CDR1 DFQATT and CDR2 SNEGSKA come from the germline V gene (reference sequence). The CDR3 spans 13 residues. CDR3 in DNA: TGCAGTGCTCCCTACCCTCTAGGGGAGACCCAGTACTTC. Translating gives CSAPYPLGETQYF.

This chain joins TRBV20-1 and TRBJ1-3; D is undetermined. Germline lookup yields CDR1 DFQATT and CDR2 SNEGSKA (reference sequence). V dropped 7 bases and J dropped 0 bases, with 13 bases sitting between them. The CDR3 has 14 amino acids. The CDR3 DNA sequence: TGCAGTGTAGGCGGAGGACGCTCTGGAAACACCATATATTTT. As protein: CSVGGGRSGNTIYF.

The rearrangement uses TRBV20-1 and TRBJ2-3; 11 bases map to TRBD2. CDR1 is DFQATT and CDR2 is SNEGSKA in the germline V gene (reference sequence). The CDR3 loop spans 15 amino acids. Unmatched junction bases numbered 7, after V lost 4 bases and J lost 4 bases. The CDR3 is CSATSLAGEADTQYF. In DNA, the CDR3 is TGCAGTGCTACCTCACTAGCGGGAGAGGCAGATACGCAGTATTTT.

The chain links TRBV20-1 to TRBJ2-1; 13 bases align to TRBD2. Germline V gene sequence: CDR1 DFQATT, CDR2 SNEGSKA (reference sequence). This CDR3 contains 17 residues. J was trimmed by 0 bases and V by 5 bases; bases with no gene match: 7. DNA for the CDR3: TGCAGTGCTTTGACTAGCGGGAGGCCCAGCTCCTACAATGAGCAGTTCTTC. Translated: CSALTSGRPSSYNEQFF.

V gene TRBV6-5 combines with J gene TRBJ2-3, with 9 bases fitting TRBD2. With V trimmed by 1 base and J by 4 bases, 9 bases remained unmatched. The CDR3 consists of 17 residues. Per the germline V gene, CDR1 is MNHEY and CDR2 is SVGAGI. The CDR3 loop is CASSYLYISGSADTQYF. The CDR3 DNA sequence: TGTGCCAGCAGTTACTTGTATATTAGCGGGAGCGCAGATACGCAGTATTTT.

A note on this clonotype: This may arise from a read error, as a much more abundant clone is one base away. This chain joins TRBV7-2 and TRBJ2-1; TRBD2 aligns across 12 bases. CDR3 size: 15 residues. The germline CDR1 and CDR2 sequences are SGHTA and FQGNSA. The trim removed 5 bases at V and 7 bases at J, leaving 6 bases unmatched. In DNA form, the CDR3 reads TGTGCCAGCAGCCTATTGACTAGCGGGAGTAATGAGCAGTTCTTC. The encoded protein is CASSLLTSGSNEQFF.

This clonotype occurred a few times. The genes are TRBV6-6 and TRBJ1-3; D ambiguous. The length of the CDR3 is 13 residues. CDR1 is MNHNY and CDR2 is SVGAGI in the germline V gene (reference sequence). Trimming cost V 9 bases and J 4 bases, with 13 bases left between them. CDR3 amino acids: CASSKSGGNTIYF. The CDR3 coding sequence is TGTGCCAGTTCCAAGTCGGGAGGAAACACCATATATTTT.

V usage is TRBV4-3 and J usage is TRBJ2-7; 7 bases map to TRBD1. J was trimmed by 6 bases and V by 0 bases; bases with no gene match: 11. The germline V gene has CDR1 LGHNA and CDR2 YSLEER. This CDR3 has 16 residues. The CDR3 is CASSQDAQGTAAEQYF. Written as DNA, the CDR3 is TGCGCCAGCAGCCAAGATGCACAGGGGACCGCCGCCGAGCAGTACTTC.